In this sample, the clone carrying this T cell receptor (beta chain) turned up many times. These data are taken from a study of blood T cell repertoires in COVID-19. The overall study: In each case, the material was cDNA or gDNA derived from T cells, B-cell-depleted T cells, or PBMCs.

CDR3 length: 14 amino acids. From germline, CDR1 is SGHRS and CDR2 YFSETQ. Trimming took 0 bases from V and 2 from J, leaving 9 bases between them. The table came from immunoSEQ multiplex PCR; TCRdb's copy has only in-frame clones and leaves some out. The sample consists of about 85,000 clones, roughly four fifths of them appearing once. This sequence was found in a man aged 55 to 70 with acute or convalescent COVID-19. The chain recombines TRBV5-1 with TRBJ2-7; weak D call: TRBD1 (6 bases). Sequences were obtained from peripheral blood. The CDR3 loop is CASSLEAGAYEQYF. In nucleotides, the CDR3 is TGCGCCAGCAGCTTGGAGGCAGGGGCCTACGAGCAGTACTTC.